The clone carrying this TCR beta chain has a single count. Its antigen is as yet unknown. The CDR3 contains 16 residues. J was trimmed by 1 base and V by 4 bases; bases with no gene match: 5. Germline lookup yields CDR1 LGHDT and CDR2 YNNKEL (reference sequence). This record belongs to a study of T cell responses to AZD1222 COVID-19 vaccine. Study outcomes and limitations: No repertoire was sampled before or during the peak T cell response, only after it. Reportedly, nearly half of unique spike TCRs recognized epitopes outside B.1.351/B.1.1.7 mutations. Baseline seropositives among AZD1222 recipients totaled only 6 or 7.

The table came from immunoSEQ multiplex PCR; TCRdb's copy has only in-frame clones and leaves some out. The sample holds 95,000 to 110,000 clones, 90% seen once. This chain links TRBV3-1 (or the pseudogene TRBV3-2) with TRBJ2-3, with 10 bases aligning to TRBD1. The sequences come from peripheral blood, collected on day 0 of AZD1222 vaccination. The TCR comes from an adult in good health. Here the CDR3 DNA reads TGTGCCAGCAGCCGAGACAGGGGGCCGGGCACAGATACGCAGTATTTT. Translated, it gives CASSRDRGPGTDTQYF.